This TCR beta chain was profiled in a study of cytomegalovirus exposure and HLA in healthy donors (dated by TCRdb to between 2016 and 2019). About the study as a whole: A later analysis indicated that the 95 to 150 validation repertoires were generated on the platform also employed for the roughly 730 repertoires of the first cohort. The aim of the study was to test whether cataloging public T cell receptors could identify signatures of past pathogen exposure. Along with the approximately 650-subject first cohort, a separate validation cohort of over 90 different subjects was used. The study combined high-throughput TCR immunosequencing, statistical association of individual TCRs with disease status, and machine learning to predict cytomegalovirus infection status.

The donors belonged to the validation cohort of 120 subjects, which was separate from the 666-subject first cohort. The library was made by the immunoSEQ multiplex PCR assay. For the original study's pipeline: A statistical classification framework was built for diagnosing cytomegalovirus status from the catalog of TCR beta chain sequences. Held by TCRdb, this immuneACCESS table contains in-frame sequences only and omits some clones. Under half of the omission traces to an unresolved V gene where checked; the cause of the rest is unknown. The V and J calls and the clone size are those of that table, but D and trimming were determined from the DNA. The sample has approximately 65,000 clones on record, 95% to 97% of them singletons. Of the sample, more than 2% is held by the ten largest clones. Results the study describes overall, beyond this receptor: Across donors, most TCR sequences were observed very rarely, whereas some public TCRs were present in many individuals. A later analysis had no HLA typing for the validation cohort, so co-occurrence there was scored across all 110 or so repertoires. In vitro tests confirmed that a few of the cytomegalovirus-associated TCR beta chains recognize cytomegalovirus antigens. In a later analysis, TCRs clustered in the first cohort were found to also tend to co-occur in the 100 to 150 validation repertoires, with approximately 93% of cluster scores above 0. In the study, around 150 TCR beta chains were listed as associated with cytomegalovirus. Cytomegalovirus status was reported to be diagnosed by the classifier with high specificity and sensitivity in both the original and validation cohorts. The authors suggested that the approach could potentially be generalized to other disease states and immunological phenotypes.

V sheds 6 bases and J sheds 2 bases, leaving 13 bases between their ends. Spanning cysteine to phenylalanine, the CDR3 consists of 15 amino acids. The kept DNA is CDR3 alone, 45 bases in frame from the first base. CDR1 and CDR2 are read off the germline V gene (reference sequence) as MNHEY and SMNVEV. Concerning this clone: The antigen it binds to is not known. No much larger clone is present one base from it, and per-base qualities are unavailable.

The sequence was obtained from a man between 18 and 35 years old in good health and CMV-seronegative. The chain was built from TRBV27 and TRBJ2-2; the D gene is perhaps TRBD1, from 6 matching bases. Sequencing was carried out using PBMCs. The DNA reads TGTGCCAGCAGAGAGCTGGGACAAAACACCGGGGAGCTGTTTTTT. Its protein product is CASRELGQNTGELFF.